This T cell receptor (beta chain) appears in the sequencing data of a study of T cells expressing NK-cell markers. Study results and limitations: Of CD8+ T cells, roughly 1.0-7.5% belonged to dominant NKG2C+ clonotypes in five or six donors. The study left the HCMV specificity of expanded NKG2C+ T cell clones unresolved. A few donors' CD3+CD56-NKG2C+ cells were dominated by the same clonotypes.

As for this clonotype: Its antigen is unknown.

UMI-tagged 5'RACE template switching yielded the TCR beta cDNA. From the 5' RACE reads, TCRdb lists one entry per CDR3 protein and no DNA. Across 140,000 to 150,000 distinct CDR3 sequences, the top ten clones capture less than 15% of the sample. CDR1 and CDR2 (germline): KGHDR, SFDVKD. CDR3 length: 16 residues. The specimen was blood T cells: a sorted CD56 or NKG2C T cell subset, CD4+ or CD8+ T cells, or bulk PBMC T cells (not recorded which). The rearrangement joins TRBV24-1 to TRBJ2-1; TCRdb proposes TRBD1, but this gene call is untestable without DNA. The receptor comes from a man between 18 and 29 years old in good health. The CDR3: CATSDLPGHDYNEQFF.